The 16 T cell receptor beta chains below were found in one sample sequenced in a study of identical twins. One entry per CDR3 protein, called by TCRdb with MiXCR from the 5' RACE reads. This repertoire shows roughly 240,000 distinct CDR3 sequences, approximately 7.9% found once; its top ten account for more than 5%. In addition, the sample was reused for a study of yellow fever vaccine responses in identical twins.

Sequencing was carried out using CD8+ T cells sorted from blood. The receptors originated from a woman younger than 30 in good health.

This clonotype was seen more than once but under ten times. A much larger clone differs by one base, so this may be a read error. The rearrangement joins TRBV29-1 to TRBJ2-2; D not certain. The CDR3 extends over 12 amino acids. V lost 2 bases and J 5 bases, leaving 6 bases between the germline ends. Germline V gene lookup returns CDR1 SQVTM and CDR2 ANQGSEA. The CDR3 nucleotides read TGCAGCGTTGAACCCGTTACCGGGGAGCTGTTTTTT. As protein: CSVEPVTGELFF.

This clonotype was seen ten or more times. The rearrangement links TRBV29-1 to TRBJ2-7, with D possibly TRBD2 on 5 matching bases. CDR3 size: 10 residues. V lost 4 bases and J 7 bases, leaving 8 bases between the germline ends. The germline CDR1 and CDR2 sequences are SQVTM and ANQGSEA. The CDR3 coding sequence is TGCAGCGTTGGAGGGTCAGAGCAGTACTTC. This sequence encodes CSVGGSEQYF.

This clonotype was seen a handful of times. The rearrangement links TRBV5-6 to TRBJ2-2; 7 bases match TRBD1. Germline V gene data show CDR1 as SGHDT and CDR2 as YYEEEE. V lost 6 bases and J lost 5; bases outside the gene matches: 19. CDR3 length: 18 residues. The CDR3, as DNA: TGTGCCAGCAACCGCCCCACCGGGACAGCAAACACGACCGGGGAGCTGTTTTTT. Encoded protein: CASNRPTGTANTTGELFF.

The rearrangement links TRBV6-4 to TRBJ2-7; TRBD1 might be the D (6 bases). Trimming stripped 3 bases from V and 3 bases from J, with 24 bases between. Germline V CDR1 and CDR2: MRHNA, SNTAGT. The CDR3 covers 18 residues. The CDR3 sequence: CASSDRTALLSFFYEQYV. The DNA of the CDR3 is TGTGCCAGCAGTGATCGGACAGCCCTACTTAGCTTCTTCTACGAGCAGTACGTC.

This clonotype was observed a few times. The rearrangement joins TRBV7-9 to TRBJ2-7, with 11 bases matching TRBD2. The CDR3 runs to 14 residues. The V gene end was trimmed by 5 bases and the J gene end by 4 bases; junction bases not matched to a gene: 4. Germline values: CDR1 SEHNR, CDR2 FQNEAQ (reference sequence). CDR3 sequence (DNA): TGTGCCAGCAGCAGGACTAGCGGGTGGTACGAGCAGTACTTC. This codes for CASSRTSGWYEQYF.

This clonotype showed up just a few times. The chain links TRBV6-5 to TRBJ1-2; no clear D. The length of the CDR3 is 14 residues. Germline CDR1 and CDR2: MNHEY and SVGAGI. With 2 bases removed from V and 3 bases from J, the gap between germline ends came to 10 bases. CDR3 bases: TGTGCCAGCAGTTACAGGGTATCGGACTATGGCTACACCTTC. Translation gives CASSYRVSDYGYTF.

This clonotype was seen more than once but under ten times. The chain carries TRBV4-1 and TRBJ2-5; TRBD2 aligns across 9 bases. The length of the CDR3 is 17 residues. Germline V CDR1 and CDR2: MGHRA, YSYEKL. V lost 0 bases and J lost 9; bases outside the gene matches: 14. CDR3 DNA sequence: TGCGCCAGCAGCCAAGAAACTAGCGGGCCAGACCCAAGGGCCCAGTACTTC. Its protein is CASSQETSGPDPRAQYF.

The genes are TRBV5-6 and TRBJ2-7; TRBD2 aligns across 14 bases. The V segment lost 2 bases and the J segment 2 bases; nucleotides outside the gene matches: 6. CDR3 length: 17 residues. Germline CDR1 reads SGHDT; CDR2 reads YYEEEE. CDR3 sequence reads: CASSFGLAGGGPYEQYF. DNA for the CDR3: TGTGCCAGCAGCTTTGGACTAGCGGGAGGAGGACCCTACGAGCAGTACTTC.

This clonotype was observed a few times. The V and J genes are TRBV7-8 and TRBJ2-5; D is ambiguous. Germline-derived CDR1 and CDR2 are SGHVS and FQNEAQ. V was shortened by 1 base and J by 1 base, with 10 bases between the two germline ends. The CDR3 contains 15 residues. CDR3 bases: TGTGCCAGCAGCTTAGGCCAGTCCCCCCAAGAGACCCAGTACTTC. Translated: CASSLGQSPQETQYF.

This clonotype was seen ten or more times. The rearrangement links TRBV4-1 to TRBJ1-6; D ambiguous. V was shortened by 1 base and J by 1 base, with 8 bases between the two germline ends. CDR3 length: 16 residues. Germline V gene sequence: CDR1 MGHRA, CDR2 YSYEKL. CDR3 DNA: TGCGCCAGCAGCCAAGTAAGGGCTTCCTATAATTCACCCCTCCACTTT. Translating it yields CASSQVRASYNSPLHF.

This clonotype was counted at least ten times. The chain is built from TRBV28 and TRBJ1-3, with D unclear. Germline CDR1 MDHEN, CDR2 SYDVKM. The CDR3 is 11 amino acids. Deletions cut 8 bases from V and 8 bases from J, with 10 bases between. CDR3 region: CASLTEDTIYF. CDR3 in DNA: TGTGCCAGCTTGACTGAGGACACCATATATTTT. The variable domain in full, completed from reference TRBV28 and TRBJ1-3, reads DVKVTQSSRYLVKRTGEKVFLECVQDMDHENMFWYRQDPGLGLRLIYFSYDVKMKEKGDIPEGYSVSREKKERFSLILESASTNQTSMYLCASLTEDTIYFGEGSWLTVV.

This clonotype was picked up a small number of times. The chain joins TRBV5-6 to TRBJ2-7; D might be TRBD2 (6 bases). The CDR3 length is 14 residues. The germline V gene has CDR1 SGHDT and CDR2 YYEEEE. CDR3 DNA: TGTGCCAGCAGTGGCGCGTGGGAGGCTGACGGGATAGCCGTC. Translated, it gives CASSGAWEADGIAV.

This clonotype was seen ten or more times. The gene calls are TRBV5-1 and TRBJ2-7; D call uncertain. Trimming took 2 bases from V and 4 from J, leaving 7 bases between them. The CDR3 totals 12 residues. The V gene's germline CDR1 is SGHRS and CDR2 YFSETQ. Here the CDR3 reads CASSFEGYEQYF. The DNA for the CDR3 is TGCGCCAGCAGCTTCGAAGGGTACGAGCAGTACTTC.

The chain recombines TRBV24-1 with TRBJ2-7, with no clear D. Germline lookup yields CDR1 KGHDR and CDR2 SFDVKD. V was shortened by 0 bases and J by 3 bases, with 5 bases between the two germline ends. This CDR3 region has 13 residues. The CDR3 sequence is CATSDLGSYEQYF. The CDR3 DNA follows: TGTGCCACCAGTGATTTGGGCAGCTACGAGCAGTACTTC.

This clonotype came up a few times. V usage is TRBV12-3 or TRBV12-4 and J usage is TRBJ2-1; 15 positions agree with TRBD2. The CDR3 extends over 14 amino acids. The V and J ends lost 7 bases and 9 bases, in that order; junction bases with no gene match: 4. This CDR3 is CASTPGLAGGEQFF. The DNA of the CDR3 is TGTGCCAGCACCCCGGGACTAGCGGGAGGTGAGCAGTTCTTC.

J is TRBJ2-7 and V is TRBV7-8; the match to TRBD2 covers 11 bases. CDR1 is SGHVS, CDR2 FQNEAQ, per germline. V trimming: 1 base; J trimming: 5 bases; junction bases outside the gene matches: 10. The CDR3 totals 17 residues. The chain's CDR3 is CASSLGELAGVWDEQYF. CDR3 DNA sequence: TGTGCCAGCAGCTTAGGAGAACTAGCGGGAGTTTGGGACGAGCAGTACTTC. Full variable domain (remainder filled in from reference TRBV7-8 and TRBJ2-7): GAGVSQSPRYKVAKRGQDVALRCDPISGHVSLFWYQQALGQGPEFLTYFQNEAQLDKSGLPSDRFFAERPEGSVSTLKIQRTQQEDSAVYLCASSLGELAGVWDEQYFGPGTRLTVT.